The rows below give T cell receptor beta chains drawn from one sample of a study of T-cell memory formation after mild COVID-19. In TCRdb, the 5' RACE reads were re-called with MiXCR into one record per CDR3 protein. This sample has 200,000 to 250,000 distinct CDR3 sequences, with less than 20% found just once. Sequencing input: PBMCs or a T cell subset sorted from them (not recorded which). The receptors derive from an adult woman who had mild COVID-19 (a few samples of this study predate the infection). Cell type and time point are not known. Each CDR3 is given without its conserved first and last residue. Clone size is given for some rows only: seen once, a few or many times, or a class if the clone is expanded.

abundance: many; j_gene: TRBJ2-7; v_gene: TRBV5-4; CDR3aa: ASSLDWQHYEQY
abundance: NA; j_gene: TRBJ1-4; v_gene: TRBV5-1; CDR3aa: ASSLVAGAEKLF
abundance: few; j_gene: TRBJ1-2; v_gene: TRBV5-1; CDR3aa: ASSLASASGHYGYT
abundance: few; j_gene: TRBJ1-4; v_gene: TRBV18; CDR3aa: ASSPGPNEKLF
abundance: NA; j_gene: TRBJ2-1; v_gene: TRBV18; CDR3aa: ASSPPGLASNEQF
abundance: few; j_gene: TRBJ2-3; v_gene: TRBV11-2; CDR3aa: ASRLTRGSTSTDTQY
abundance: NA; j_gene: TRBJ1-2; v_gene: TRBV9; CDR3aa: ASSQTAGGYT
abundance: NA; j_gene: TRBJ2-7; v_gene: TRBV6-2/TRBV6-3; CDR3aa: ASSYGLGRSYEQY
abundance: few; j_gene: TRBJ2-3; v_gene: TRBV5-1; CDR3aa: ASSREGTDTQY
abundance: NA; j_gene: TRBJ1-6; v_gene: TRBV12-3/TRBV12-4; CDR3aa: ASSPRDSSSSPLH
abundance: few; j_gene: TRBJ1-2; v_gene: TRBV25-1; CDR3aa: ASSGEGAANYGYT
abundance: few; j_gene: TRBJ2-7; v_gene: TRBV29-1; CDR3aa: SVPGQGIYEQY
abundance: few; j_gene: TRBJ1-5; v_gene: TRBV12-3/TRBV12-4; CDR3aa: ASSMTGTGPNQPQH
abundance: NA; j_gene: TRBJ2-4; v_gene: TRBV3-1; CDR3aa: ASSQDRPLAGGLAKNIQY
abundance: NA; j_gene: TRBJ2-1; v_gene: TRBV20-1; CDR3aa: SARDPGLAGKNEQF
abundance: NA; j_gene: TRBJ2-2; v_gene: TRBV6-5; CDR3aa: ASTRGTGELF
abundance: NA; j_gene: TRBJ1-1; v_gene: TRBV5-1; CDR3aa: ASSSQIYTGGEAEAF
abundance: few; j_gene: TRBJ2-2; v_gene: TRBV9; CDR3aa: ASSDLTRTGELF
abundance: few; j_gene: TRBJ2-2; v_gene: TRBV5-1; CDR3aa: ASSFTPQQQATGELF
abundance: NA; j_gene: TRBJ1-1; v_gene: TRBV24-1; CDR3aa: APVGQGSTEAF
abundance: NA; j_gene: TRBJ1-6; v_gene: TRBV20-1; CDR3aa: SARDPVRSSYNSPLH
abundance: NA; j_gene: TRBJ2-7; v_gene: TRBV7-7; CDR3aa: ASSSGLAGGGHEQY
abundance: few; j_gene: TRBJ2-7; v_gene: TRBV9; CDR3aa: ASSVAYRGEQY
abundance: many; j_gene: TRBJ2-2; v_gene: TRBV4-3; CDR3aa: ASSQEGYSTGELF
abundance: NA; j_gene: TRBJ2-5; v_gene: TRBV6-5; CDR3aa: ASSPGGRRTESQY
abundance: few; j_gene: TRBJ1-6; v_gene: TRBV19; CDR3aa: ASNRDRVDNNSPLH
abundance: NA; j_gene: TRBJ2-3; v_gene: TRBV3-1; CDR3aa: ASTYSRADTQY
abundance: NA; j_gene: TRBJ2-3; v_gene: TRBV24-1; CDR3aa: ATSDQTYPTDTQY
abundance: NA; j_gene: TRBJ2-7; v_gene: TRBV7-8; CDR3aa: ASNLGRSRLGYVYEQY
abundance: few; j_gene: TRBJ2-3; v_gene: TRBV13; CDR3aa: ASSPRGGAKTDTQY
abundance: few; j_gene: TRBJ1-5; v_gene: TRBV30; CDR3aa: AWNEGSSNQPQH
abundance: NA; j_gene: TRBJ2-3; v_gene: TRBV20-1; CDR3aa: SARRAGGTADTQY
abundance: NA; j_gene: TRBJ2-3; v_gene: TRBV15; CDR3aa: ATTHRGTDTQY
abundance: NA; j_gene: TRBJ2-5; v_gene: TRBV24-1; CDR3aa: ATAGGVAGLQETQY
abundance: once; j_gene: TRBJ2-5; v_gene: TRBV5-1; CDR3aa: ASSFSGVGETQY